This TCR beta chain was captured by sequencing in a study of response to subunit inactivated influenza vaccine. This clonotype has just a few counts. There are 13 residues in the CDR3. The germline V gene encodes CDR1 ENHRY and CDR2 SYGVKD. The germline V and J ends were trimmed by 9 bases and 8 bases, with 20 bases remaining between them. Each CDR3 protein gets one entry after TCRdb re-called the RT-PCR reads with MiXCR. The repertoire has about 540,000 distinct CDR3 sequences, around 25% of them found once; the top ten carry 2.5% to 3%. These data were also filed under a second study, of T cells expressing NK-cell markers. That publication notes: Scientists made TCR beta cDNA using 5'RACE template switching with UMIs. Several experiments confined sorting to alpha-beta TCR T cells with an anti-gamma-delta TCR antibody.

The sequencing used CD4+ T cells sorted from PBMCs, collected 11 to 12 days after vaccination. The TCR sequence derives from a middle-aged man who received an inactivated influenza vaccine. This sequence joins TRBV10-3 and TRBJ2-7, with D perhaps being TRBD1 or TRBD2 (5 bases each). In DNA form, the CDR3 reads TGTGCCATTAGCGACAGTAACAGTCGTCAGCAGTACTTC. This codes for CAISDSNSRQQYF.